This TCR beta chain was identified during a study of shared clonotypes between healthy human individuals. The CDR3 runs to 14 residues. The germline V gene has CDR1 SGDLS and CDR2 YYNGEE. Trimming removed 4 bases at V and 4 bases at J, with 14 bases between. When replicate PCRs were run on sorted subsets, they used 200 ng DNA, roughly 30,000 T cell genomes. TCRdb's copy holds only in-frame clones and misses some; the assay was immunoSEQ multiplex PCR. The sample yields 2 million or so clones, approximately 95% seen once. Sequencing used naive CD4+ T cells sorted from blood. Stated subset: CD45RA+ positively selected. This TCR came from a man younger than 35 in good health. This chain links TRBV9 with TRBJ1-2, with a tentative D call TRBD1 (5 bases). This chain's CDR3 is CASSLVGDGYGYTF. CDR3 DNA: TGTGCCAGCAGCCTAGTAGGGGACGGCTATGGCTACACCTTC.